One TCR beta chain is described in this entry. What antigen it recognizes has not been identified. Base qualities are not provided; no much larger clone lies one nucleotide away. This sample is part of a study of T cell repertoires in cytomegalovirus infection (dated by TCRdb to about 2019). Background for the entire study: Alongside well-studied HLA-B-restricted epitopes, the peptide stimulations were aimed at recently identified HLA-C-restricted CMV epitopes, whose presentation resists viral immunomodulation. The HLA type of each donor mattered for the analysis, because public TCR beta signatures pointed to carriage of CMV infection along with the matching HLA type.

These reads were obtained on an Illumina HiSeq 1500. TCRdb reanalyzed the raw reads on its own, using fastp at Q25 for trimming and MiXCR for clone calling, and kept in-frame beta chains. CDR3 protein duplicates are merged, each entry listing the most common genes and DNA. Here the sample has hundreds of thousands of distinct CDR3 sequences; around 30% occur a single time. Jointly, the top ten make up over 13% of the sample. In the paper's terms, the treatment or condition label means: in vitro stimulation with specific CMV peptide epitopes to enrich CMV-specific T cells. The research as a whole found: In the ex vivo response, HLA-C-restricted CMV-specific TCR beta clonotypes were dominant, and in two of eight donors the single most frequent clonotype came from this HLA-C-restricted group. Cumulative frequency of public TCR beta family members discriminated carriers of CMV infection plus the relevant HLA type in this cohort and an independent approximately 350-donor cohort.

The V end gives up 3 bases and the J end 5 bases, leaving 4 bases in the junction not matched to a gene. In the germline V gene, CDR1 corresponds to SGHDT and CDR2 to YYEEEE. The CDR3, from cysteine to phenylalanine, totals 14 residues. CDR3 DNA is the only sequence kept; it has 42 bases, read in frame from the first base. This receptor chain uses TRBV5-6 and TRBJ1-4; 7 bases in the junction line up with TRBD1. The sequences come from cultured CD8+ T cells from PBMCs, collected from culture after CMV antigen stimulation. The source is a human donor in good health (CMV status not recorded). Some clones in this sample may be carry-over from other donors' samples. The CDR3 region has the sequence CASSSGQENEKLFF. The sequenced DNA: TGTGCCAGCAGCTCAGGACAGGAAAATGAAAAACTGTTTTTT.